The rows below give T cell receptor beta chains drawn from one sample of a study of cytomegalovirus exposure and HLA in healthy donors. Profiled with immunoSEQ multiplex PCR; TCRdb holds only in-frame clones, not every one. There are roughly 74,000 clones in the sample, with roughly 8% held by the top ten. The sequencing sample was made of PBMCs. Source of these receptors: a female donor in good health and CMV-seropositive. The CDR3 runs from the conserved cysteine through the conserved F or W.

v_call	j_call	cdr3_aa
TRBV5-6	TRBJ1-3	CASSASMSSGNTIYF
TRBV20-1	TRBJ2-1	CSANRGPEQFF
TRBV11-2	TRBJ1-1	CASSLMGQGSRAFF
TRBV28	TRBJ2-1	CASTETASEQFF
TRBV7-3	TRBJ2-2	CASSSRPTSGVNTGELFF
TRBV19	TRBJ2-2	CASSIRSGGLSNTGELFF
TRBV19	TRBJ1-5	CASSIEGVSNQPQHF
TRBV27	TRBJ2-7	CASSLQGSSYEQYF
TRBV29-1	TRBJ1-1	CSVKGQGATEAFF
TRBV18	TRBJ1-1	CASSPIFMNTEAFF
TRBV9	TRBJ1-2	CASSGPGILSYGYTF
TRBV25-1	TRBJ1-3	CASTGQGARGTIYF
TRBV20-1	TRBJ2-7	CSAEANYEQYF
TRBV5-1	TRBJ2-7	CASSRMTGGYEQYF
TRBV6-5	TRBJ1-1	CASSYTLGLHTEAFF
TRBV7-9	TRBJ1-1	CASSLSGLSAEDTEAFF
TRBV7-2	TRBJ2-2	CASSYSSGSFGELFF
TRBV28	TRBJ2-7	CASSPPIVEQYF
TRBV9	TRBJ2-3	CASSVQGASTDTQYF
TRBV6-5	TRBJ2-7	CASSYAGGPYEQYF
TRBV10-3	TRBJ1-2	CAISAGTGGMDYGYTF
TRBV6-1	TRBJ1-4	CASGGYGTGEEKLFF
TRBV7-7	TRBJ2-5	CASSLGGGETQYF
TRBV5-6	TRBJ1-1	CASSTGMNTEAFF
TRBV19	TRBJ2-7	CASSIDQGSYEQYF
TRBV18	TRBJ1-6	CASSPQGSENSPLHF
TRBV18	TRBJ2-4	CASSPLGVGENIQYF
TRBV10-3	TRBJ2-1	CAIGEGGEVYNEQFF
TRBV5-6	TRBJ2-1	CASSLVAGGVNEQFF
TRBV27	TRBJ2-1	CASSSGPSSYNEQFF
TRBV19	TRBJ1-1	CASRQGAASTEAFF
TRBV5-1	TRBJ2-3	CASSLGTSWDNTDTQYF
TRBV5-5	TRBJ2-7	CASSLRGSYEQYF
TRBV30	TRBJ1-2	CAWSREFGNYGYTF
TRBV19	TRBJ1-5	CASRHYSFNQPQHF
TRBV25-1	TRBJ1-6	CAGSGLEALHF
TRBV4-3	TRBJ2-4	CASSQGGPRGQDIQYF
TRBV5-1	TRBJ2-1	CASSFEVGEQFF
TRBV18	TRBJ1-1	CASSPGQGMNTEAFF
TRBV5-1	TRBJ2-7	CASSPGTGRANSYEQYF
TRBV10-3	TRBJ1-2	CALNTGNYGYTF
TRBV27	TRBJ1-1	CASSFTGRTEAFF
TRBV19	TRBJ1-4	CASGMGQLSNEKLFF
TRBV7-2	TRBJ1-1	CASSRTGQAERNTEAFF
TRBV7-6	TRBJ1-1	CASSPLADRDTEAFF
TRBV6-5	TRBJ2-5	CASSYGQARQETQYF
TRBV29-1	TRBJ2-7	CSVRETAYEQYF
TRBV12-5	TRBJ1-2	CASGLVPPAIRDYGYTF
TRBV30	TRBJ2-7	CAWSNTGYEQYF
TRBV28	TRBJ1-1	CASSLLGIGTEAFF
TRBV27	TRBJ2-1	CASSLKQDRGLLVSYNEQFF
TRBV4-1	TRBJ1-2	CASGEVGMYGYTF